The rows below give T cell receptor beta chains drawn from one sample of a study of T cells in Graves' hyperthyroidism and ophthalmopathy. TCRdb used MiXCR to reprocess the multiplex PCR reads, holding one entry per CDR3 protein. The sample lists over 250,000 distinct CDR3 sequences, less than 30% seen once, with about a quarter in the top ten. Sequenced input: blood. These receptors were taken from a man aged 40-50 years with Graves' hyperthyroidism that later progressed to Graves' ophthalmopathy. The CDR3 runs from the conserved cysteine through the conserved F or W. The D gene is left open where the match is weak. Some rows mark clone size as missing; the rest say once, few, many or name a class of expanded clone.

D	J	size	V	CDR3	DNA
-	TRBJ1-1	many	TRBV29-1	CSVLGMNTEAFF	TGCAGCGTTTTGGGGATGAACACTGAAGCTTTCTTT
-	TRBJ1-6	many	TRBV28	CASSYGQTPNSPLHF	TGTGCCAGCAGTTACGGACAGACTCCAAATTCACCCCTCCACTTT
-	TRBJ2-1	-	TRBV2	CASGGDMNEQFF	TGTGCCAGTGGGGGGGACATGAATGAGCAGTTCTTC
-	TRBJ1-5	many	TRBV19	CASSAQNQPQHF	TGTGCCAGTAGTGCTCAGAATCAGCCCCAGCATTTT
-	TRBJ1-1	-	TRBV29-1	CSVEDLFGQTNTEAFF	TGCAGCGTTGAAGATCTTTTTGGCCAGACGAACACTGAAGCTTTCTTT
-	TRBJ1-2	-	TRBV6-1	CASSTTGVGYTF	TGTGCCAGCAGCACGACAGGAGTCGGCTACACCTTC
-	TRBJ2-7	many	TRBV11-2	CASSLEASLGYEQYF	TGTGCCAGCAGCTTAGAGGCCAGTTTGGGCTACGAGCAGTACTTC
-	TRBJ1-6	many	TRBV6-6	CASSYTTGTLHF	TGTGCCAGCAGTTACACGACAGGAACGCTCCACTTT
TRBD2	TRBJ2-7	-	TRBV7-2	CASSLSSGSPYEQYF	TGTGCCAGCAGCTTATCCAGCGGGAGTCCCTACGAGCAGTACTTC
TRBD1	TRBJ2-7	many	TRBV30	CAWRAQGAYEQYF	TGTGCCTGGAGAGCCCAGGGGGCCTACGAGCAGTACTTC
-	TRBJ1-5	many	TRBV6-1	CASSEIGWPQHF	TGTGCCAGCAGTGAAATCGGTTGGCCCCAGCATTTT
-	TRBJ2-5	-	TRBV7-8	CASSMRSSGVETQYF	TGTGCCAGCAGCATGCGCTCAAGCGGAGTAGAGACCCAGTACTTC
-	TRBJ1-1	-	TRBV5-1	CASSGSSMNTEAFF	TGCGCCAGCAGCGGTTCATCTATGAACACTGAAGCTTTCTTT
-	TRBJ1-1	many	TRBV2	CASSAVGGDTEAFF	TGTGCCAGCAGTGCGGTGGGGGGGGACACTGAAGCTTTCTTT
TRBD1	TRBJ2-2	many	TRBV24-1	CATSQTDRGRVNTGELFF	TGTGCCACCAGCCAGACGGACAGGGGGCGGGTTAACACCGGGGAGCTGTTTTTT
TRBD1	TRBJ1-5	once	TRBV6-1	CAIRTGYSNQPQHF	TGTGCCATCCGGACAGGCTATAGCAATCAGCCCCAGCATTTT
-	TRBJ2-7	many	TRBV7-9	CASRPGPSYEQYF	TGTGCCAGCAGACCCGGACCTTCCTACGAGCAGTACTTC
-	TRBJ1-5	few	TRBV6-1	CASSELQQPQHF	TGTGCCAGCAGTGAACTTCAACAGCCCCAGCATTTT
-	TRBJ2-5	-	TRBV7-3	CASSLLAQETRYF	TGTGCCAGCAGCTTACTAGCTCAAGAGACCCGGTACTTC
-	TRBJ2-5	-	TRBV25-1	CASSGPGTLGTQYF	TGTGCCAGCAGTGGTCCTGGGACCCTGGGGACCCAGTACTTC
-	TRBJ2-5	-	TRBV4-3	CASSPGRGVQETQYF	TGCGCCAGCAGCCCGGGTAGGGGGGTCCAAGAGACCCAGTACTTC
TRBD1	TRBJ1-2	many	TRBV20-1	CSAIPTGNYGYTF	TGCAGTGCTATCCCGACAGGGAACTATGGCTACACCTTC
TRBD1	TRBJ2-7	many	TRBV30	CAWSRDSFGYEQYF	TGTGCCTGGAGTCGGGACAGTTTCGGGTACGAGCAGTACTTC
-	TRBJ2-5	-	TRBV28	CASSLMAGHQETQYF	TGTGCCAGCAGTTTAATGGCAGGGCACCAAGAGACCCAGTACTTC
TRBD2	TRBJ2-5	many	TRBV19	CASRTGASGGGGETQYF	TGTGCCAGCAGAACCGGAGCTAGCGGGGGCGGTGGGGAGACCCAGTACTTC
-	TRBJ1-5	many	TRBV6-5	CASRQYSNQPQHF	TGTGCCAGCCGTCAGTATAGCAATCAGCCCCAGCATTTT
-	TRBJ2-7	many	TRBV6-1	CASSAQESSYEQYF	TGTGCCAGCAGTGCACAGGAGAGCTCCTACGAGCAGTACTTC
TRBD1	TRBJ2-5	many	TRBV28	CASRTGEHWETQYF	TGTGCCAGCAGGACAGGGGAGCATTGGGAGACCCAGTACTTC
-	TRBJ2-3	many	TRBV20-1	CSVCPADTQYF	TGCAGTGTGTGTCCTGCAGATACGCAGTATTTT
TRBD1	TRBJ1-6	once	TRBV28	CASSSGQGNSPLHF	TGTGCCAGCAGTTCGGGACAGGGAAATTCACCCCTCCACTTT
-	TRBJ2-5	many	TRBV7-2	CASSLSGWETQYF	TGTGCCAGCAGCTTAAGCGGGTGGGAGACCCAGTACTTC
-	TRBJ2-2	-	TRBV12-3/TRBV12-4	CASSLDLLTYGELFF	TGTGCCAGCAGTTTAGATCTCCTTACTTACGGGGAGCTGTTTTTT